Sequencing of this T cell receptor (beta chain) was carried out in a study of blood T cell repertoires in COVID-19. Study at large: The United States, Italy and Spain were the sources of the acute and convalescent COVID-19 samples. PBMCs, B-cell-depleted T cells, or T cells were the source of the cDNA or gDNA that made up the material.

Authors' processing steps: Estimated nucleated cell counts came from reference gene primer amplification. Only in-frame clones appear in the TCRdb table, and some are missing; sequencing was by immunoSEQ multiplex PCR. That table furnishes V, J and clone size, whereas the DNA furnished D and trimming. In the table there are around 200,000 clones, about 87% of which are singletons. The ends were cut back, 3 bases at V and 2 bases at J, with 14 bases in the middle. CDR3 size: 16 residues. The V gene's germline CDR1 is LNHDA and CDR2 SQIVND (reference sequence). This clone came up once. The chain recombines TRBV19 with TRBJ1-5; the D is unclear. The receptor was isolated from a man in his forties with active or convalescent COVID-19. Sequenced sample: peripheral blood. DNA of the CDR3: TGTGCCAGTAGTATGAGGGAAGGGTCGGGCAATCAGCCCCAGCATTTT. It specifies CASSMREGSGNQPQHF.